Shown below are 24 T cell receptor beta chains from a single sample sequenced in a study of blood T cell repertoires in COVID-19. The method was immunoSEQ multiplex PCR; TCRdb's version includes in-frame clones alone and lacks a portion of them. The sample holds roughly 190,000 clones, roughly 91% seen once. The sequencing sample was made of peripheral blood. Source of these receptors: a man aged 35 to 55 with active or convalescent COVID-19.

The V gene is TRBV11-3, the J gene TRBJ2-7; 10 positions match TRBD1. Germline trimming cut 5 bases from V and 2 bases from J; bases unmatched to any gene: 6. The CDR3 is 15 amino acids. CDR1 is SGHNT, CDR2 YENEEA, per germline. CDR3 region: CASSARDRGTYEQYF. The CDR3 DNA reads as TGTGCCAGCAGCGCCCGGGACAGGGGTACCTACGAGCAGTACTTC.

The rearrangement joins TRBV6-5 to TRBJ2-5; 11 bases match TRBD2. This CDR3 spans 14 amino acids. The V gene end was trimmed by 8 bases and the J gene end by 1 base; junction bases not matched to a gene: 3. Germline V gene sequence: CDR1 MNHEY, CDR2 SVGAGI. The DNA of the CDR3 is TGTGCCAGCCAGACTAGCGGGGCCCAAGAGACCCAGTACTTC. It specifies CASQTSGAQETQYF.

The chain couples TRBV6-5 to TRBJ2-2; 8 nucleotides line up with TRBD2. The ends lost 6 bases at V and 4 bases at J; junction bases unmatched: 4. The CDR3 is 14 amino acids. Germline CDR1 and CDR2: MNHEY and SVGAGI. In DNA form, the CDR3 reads TGTGCCAGCAGGGGACTAGGGGGCACCGGGGAGCTGTTTTTT. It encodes CASRGLGGTGELFF.

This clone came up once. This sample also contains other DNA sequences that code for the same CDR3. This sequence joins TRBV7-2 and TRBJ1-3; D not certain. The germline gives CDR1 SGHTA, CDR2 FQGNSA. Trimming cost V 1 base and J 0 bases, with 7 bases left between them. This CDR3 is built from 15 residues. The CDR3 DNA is TGTGCCAGCAGCTTAGGAGGGAGCTCTGGAAACACCATATATTTT. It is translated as CASSLGGSSGNTIYF.

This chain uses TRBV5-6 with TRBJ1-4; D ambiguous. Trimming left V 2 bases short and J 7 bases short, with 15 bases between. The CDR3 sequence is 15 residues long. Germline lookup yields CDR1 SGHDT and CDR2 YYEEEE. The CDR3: CASSFSDRGSEKLFF. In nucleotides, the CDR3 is TGTGCCAGCAGCTTTTCGGATCGCGGCAGTGAAAAACTGTTTTTT. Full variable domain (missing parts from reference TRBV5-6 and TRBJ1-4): DAGVTQSPTHLIKTRGQQVTLRCSPKSGHDTVSWYQQALGQGPQFIFQYYEEEERQRGNFPDRFSGHQFPNYSSELNVNALLLGDSALYLCASSFSDRGSEKLFFGSGTQLSVL.

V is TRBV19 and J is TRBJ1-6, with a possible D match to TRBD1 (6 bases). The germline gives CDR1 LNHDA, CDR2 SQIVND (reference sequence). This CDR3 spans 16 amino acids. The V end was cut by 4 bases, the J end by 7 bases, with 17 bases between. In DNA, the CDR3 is TGTGCCAGTAGTACCGCCGCGGACAGCTCGAATTCACCCCTCCACTTT. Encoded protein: CASSTAADSSNSPLHF.

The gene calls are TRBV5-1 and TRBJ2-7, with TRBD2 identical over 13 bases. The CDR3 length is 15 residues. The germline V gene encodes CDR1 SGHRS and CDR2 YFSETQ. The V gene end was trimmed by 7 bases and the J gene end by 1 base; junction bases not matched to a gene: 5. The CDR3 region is CASGLAGAESYEQYF. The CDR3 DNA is TGCGCCAGCGGACTAGCGGGGGCCGAATCCTACGAGCAGTACTTC. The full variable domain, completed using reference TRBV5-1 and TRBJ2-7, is KAGVTQTPRYLIKTRGQQVTLSCSPISGHRSVSWYQQTPGQGLQFLFEYFSETQRNKGNFPGRFSGRQFSNSRSEMNVSTLELGDSALYLCASGLAGAESYEQYFGPGTRLTVT.

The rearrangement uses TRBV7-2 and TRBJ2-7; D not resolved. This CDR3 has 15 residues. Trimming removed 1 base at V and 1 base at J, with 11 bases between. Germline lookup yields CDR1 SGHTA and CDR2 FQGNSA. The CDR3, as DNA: TGTGCCAGCAGCTTAGAAATGGGCCCATCCTACGAGCAGTACTTC. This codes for CASSLEMGPSYEQYF.

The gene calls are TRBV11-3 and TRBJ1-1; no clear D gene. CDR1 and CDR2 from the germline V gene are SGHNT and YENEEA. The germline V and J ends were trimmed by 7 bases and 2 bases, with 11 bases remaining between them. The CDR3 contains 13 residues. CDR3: CASTKHQNTEAFF. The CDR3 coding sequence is TGTGCCAGCACCAAGCACCAAAACACTGAAGCTTTCTTT. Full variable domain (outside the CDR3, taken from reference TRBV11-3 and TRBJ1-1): EAGVVQSPRYKIIEKKQPVAFWCNPISGHNTLYWYLQNLGQGPELLIRYENEEAVDDSQLPKDRFSAERLKGVDSTLKIQPAELGDSAVYLCASTKHQNTEAFFGQGTRLTVV.

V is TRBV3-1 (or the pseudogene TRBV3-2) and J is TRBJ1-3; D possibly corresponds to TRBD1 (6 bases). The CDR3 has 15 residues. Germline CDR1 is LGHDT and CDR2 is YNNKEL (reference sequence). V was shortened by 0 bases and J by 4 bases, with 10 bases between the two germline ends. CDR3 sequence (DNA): TGTGCCAGCAGCCAAGATGCAGGGGTAGGAAACACCATATATTTT. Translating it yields CASSQDAGVGNTIYF.

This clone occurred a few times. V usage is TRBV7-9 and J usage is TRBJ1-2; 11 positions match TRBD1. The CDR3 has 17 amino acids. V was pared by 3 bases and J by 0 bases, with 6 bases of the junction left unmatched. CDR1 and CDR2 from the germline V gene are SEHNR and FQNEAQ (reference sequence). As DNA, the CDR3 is TGTGCCAGCAGCTTTAGGACAGGGGGCATTTCTAACTATGGCTACACCTTC. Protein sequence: CASSFRTGGISNYGYTF.

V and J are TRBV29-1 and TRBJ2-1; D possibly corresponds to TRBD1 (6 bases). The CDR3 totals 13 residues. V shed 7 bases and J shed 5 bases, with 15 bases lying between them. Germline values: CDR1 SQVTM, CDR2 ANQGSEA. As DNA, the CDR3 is TGCAGCGCCCAAAGTGGGGGCAACAATGAGCAGTTCTTC. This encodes CSAQSGGNNEQFF.

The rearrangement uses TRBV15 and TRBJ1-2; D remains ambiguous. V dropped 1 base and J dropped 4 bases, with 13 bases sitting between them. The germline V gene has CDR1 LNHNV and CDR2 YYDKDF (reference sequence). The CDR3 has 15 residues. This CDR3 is CATSRARGSTYGYTF. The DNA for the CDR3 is TGTGCCACCAGCAGAGCCCGAGGCAGCACCTATGGCTACACCTTC. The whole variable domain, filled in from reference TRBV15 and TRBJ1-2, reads DAMVIQNPRYQVTQFGKPVTLSCSQTLNHNVMYWYQQKSSQAPKLLFHYYDKDFNNEADTPDNFQSRRPNTSFCFLDIRSPGLGDTAMYLCATSRARGSTYGYTFGSGTRLTVV.

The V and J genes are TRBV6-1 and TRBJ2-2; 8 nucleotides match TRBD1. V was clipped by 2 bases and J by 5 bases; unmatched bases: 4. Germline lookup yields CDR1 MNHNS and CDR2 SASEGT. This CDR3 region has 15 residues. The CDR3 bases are TGTGCCAGCAGTGAACAGGGGGCTAAAACCGGGGAGCTGTTTTTT. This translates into CASSEQGAKTGELFF.

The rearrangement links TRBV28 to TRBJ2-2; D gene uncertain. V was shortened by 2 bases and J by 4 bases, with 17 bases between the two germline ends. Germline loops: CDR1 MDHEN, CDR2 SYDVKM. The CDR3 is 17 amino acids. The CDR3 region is CASSLRVTRDRTGELFF. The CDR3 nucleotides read TGTGCCAGCAGTTTACGGGTCACCCGAGACCGCACCGGGGAGCTGTTTTTT.

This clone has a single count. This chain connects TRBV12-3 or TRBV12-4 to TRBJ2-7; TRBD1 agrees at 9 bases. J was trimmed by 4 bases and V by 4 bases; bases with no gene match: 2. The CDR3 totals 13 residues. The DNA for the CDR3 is TGTGCCAGCAGTTGGGACAGGGCTTACGAGCAGTACTTC. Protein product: CASSWDRAYEQYF.

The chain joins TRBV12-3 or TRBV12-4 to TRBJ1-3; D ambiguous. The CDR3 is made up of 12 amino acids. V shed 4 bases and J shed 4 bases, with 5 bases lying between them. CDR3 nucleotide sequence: TGTGCCAGCAGTTCACAGGGAAACACCATATATTTT. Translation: CASSSQGNTIYF.

CDR3 region: CASSMGVFNGYTF. The CDR3 region has the DNA TGTGCCAGTAGCATGGGAGTCTTTAATGGCTACACCTTC. This chain joins TRBV19 and TRBJ1-2; no clear D gene. The CDR3 has 13 residues. Germline-derived CDR1 and CDR2 are LNHDA and SQIVND (reference sequence). The V end was cut by 6 bases, the J end by 6 bases, with 14 bases between.

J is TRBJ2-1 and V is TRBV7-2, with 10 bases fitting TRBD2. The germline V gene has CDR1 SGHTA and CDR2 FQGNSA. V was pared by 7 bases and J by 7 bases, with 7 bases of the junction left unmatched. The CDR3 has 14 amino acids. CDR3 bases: TGTGCCAGCACCCTAGCGGGAGTAAAGAATGAGCAGTTCTTC. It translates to CASTLAGVKNEQFF.

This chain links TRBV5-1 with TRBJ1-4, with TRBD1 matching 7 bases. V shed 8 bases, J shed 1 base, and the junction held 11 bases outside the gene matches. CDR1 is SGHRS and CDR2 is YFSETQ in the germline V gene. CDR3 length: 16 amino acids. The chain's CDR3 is CARTKGTGETNEKLFF. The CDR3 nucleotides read TGCGCCAGGACAAAGGGTACAGGGGAAACTAATGAAAAACTGTTTTTT.

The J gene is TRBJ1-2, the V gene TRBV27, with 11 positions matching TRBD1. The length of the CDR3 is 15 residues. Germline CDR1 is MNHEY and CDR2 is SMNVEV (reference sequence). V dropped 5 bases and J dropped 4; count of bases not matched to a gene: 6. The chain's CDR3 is CASSHRTGGSYGYTF. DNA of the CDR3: TGTGCCAGCAGTCATCGGACAGGGGGCTCCTATGGCTACACCTTC.

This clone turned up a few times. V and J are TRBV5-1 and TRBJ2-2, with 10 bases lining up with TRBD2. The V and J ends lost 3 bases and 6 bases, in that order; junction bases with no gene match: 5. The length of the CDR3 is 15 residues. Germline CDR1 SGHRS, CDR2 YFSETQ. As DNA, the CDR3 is TGCGCCAGCAGCTGGGGGCTAGCGGGAGCCGGGGAGCTGTTTTTT. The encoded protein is CASSWGLAGAGELFF.

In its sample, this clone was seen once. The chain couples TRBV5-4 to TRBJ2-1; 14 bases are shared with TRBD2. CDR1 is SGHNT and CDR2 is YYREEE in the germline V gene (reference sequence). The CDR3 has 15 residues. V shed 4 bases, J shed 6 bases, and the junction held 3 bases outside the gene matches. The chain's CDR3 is CASSTTSGGANEQFF. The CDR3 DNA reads TGTGCCAGCAGCACGACTAGCGGGGGGGCCAATGAGCAGTTCTTC.

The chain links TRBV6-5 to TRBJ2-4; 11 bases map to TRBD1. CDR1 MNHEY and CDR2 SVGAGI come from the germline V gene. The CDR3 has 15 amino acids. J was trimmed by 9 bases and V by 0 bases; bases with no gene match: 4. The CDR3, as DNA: TGTGCCAGCAGTTACTCAGGACAGGGGGCGAGCATTCAGTACTTC. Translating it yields CASSYSGQGASIQYF.